Listed below are T cell receptor beta chains from one sample, sequenced in a study of OX40 agonist ivuxolimab in advanced cancers. The method was immunoSEQ multiplex PCR; TCRdb's version includes in-frame clones alone and lacks a portion of them. Among roughly 60,000 clones listed, around 90% were seen once. The specimen was CD4+ or CD8+ T cells sorted from blood, collected in a trial of the OX40 agonist ivuxolimab. The receptors derive from an adult with an advanced solid tumor such as melanoma, head and neck, liver or kidney cancer. Both conserved end residues are part of each CDR3. D genes are given only for firm matches. Expanded clones are given a class, and other clones once, few, many or no size at all.

.	14	.	TRBJ2-7	TRBV29-1	CSVGWGRGGDEQYF	TGCAGCGTGGGTTGGGGGAGAGGCGGGGACGAGCAGTACTTC
.	16	.	TRBJ1-4	TRBV4-3	CASSQGWTATNEKLFF	TGCGCCAGCAGCCAAGGCTGGACAGCAACTAATGAAAAACTGTTTTTT
.	17	.	TRBJ1-5	TRBV6-1	CASSEVRRTFYNQPQHF	TGTGCCAGCAGTGAAGTAAGGAGGACTTTTTACAATCAGCCCCAGCATTTT
.	13	TRBD1	TRBJ2-3	TRBV10-3	CAIKGQQTDTQYF	TGTGCCATCAAGGGACAGCAAACAGATACGCAGTATTTT
once	12	TRBD1	TRBJ2-7	TRBV28	CASGDRDDEQYF	TGTGCCAGCGGGGACAGGGACGACGAGCAGTACTTC
.	15	.	TRBJ1-6	TRBV5-6	CASSLVDRKNSPLHF	TGTGCCAGCAGCTTGGTTGACAGGAAGAATTCACCCCTCCACTTT
.	15	TRBD1	TRBJ2-7	TRBV7-2	CASSLVSDRGDEQYF	TGTGCCAGCAGCTTAGTAAGTGACAGGGGGGACGAGCAGTACTTC
.	15	.	TRBJ2-3	TRBV5-6	CASSLDPLGTDTQYF	TGTGCCAGCAGCTTGGACCCCCTGGGCACAGATACGCAGTATTTT
.	18	TRBD2	TRBJ2-2	TRBV11-2	CASSPVAGGPTNTGELFF	TGTGCCAGCAGTCCCGTAGCGGGGGGCCCCACTAACACCGGGGAGCTGTTTTTT
.	13	.	TRBJ1-5	TRBV10-3	CAISLDTNQPQHF	TGTGCCATCAGTTTAGACACAAATCAGCCCCAGCATTTT
.	11	.	TRBJ2-3	TRBV15	CATSRDVTQYF	TGTGCCACCAGCAGAGATGTTACGCAGTATTTT
.	13	.	TRBJ2-2	TRBV18	CASSPQGSGELFF	TGTGCCAGCTCACCCCAGGGATCCGGGGAGCTGTTTTTT
.	15	.	TRBJ2-1	TRBV6-1	CASSSTGSPTGEQFF	TGTGCCAGCAGTTCGACAGGCTCCCCTACGGGGGAGCAGTTCTTC
.	13	TRBD1	TRBJ1-1	TRBV19	CVSSTTGDTEAFF	TGTGTCAGTAGTACCACAGGGGACACTGAAGCTTTCTTT
.	14	.	TRBJ1-4	TRBV19	CASGGGTGNEKLFF	TGTGCCAGTGGGGGAGGGACGGGGAATGAAAAACTGTTTTTT
.	16	TRBD2	TRBJ2-3	TRBV30	CAWSGASGSSTDTQYF	TGTGCCTGGAGCGGGGCTAGCGGCTCTAGCACAGATACGCAGTATTTT
.	15	.	TRBJ1-6	TRBV19	CASSSSPGFDSPLHF	TGTGCCAGTAGTTCCTCCCCGGGATTCGATTCACCCCTCCACTTT
.	14	.	TRBJ1-2	TRBV28	CASSPTGRNYGYTF	TGTGCCAGCAGTCCGACGGGACGGAACTATGGCTACACCTTC
once	13	.	TRBJ2-1	TRBV18	CASSPMQNNEQFF	TGTGCCAGCTCACCAATGCAGAACAATGAGCAGTTCTTC
.	19	.	TRBJ2-7	TRBV10-2	CASSERRRGLSRVSGEQYF	TGCGCCAGCAGTGAGCGTCGACGAGGTCTTAGCCGTGTTAGCGGCGAGCAGTACTTC
.	13	.	TRBJ2-7	TRBV5-1	CASSFGETYEQYF	TGCGCCAGCAGCTTTGGGGAGACCTACGAGCAGTACTTC
once	11	TRBD1	TRBJ1-2	TRBV30	CAWAHRGGYTF	TGTGCCTGGGCTCACAGGGGCGGCTACACCTTC
.	13	TRBD1	TRBJ2-3	TRBV2	CASNRGYSDTQYF	TGTGCCAGCAACAGGGGTTACTCAGATACGCAGTATTTT
once	13	.	TRBJ2-2	TRBV30	CAWSRVWAGELFF	TGTGCCTGGAGTCGGGTTTGGGCCGGGGAGCTGTTTTTT
.	14	.	TRBJ1-6	TRBV6-1	CASSPPQNNSPLHF	TGTGCCAGCAGTCCCCCGCAGAATAATTCACCCCTCCACTTT
few	16	.	TRBJ2-5	TRBV7-9	CASSPPVTRPQETQYF	TGTGCCAGCAGCCCCCCCGTTACAAGACCCCAAGAGACCCAGTACTTC
.	14	.	TRBJ2-7	TRBV30	CAWSVIGGGWEQYF	TGTGCCTGGAGTGTAATAGGGGGGGGCTGGGAGCAGTACTTC
.	16	TRBD1	TRBJ2-7	TRBV6-5	CASSSAGTGGRYEQYF	TGTGCCAGCAGTTCCGCCGGGACAGGGGGCCGCTACGAGCAGTACTTC
.	13	.	TRBJ1-6	TRBV6-1	CASMVNKNSPLHF	TGTGCCAGCATGGTAAACAAAAATTCACCCCTCCACTTT
.	12	.	TRBJ1-1	TRBV18	CASSKSRTEAFF	TGTGCCAGCTCGAAATCGAGGACTGAAGCTTTCTTT
.	16	.	TRBJ1-6	TRBV7-9	CASSQAGGRSNSPLHF	TGTGCCAGCAGCCAGGCGGGAGGGCGCAGTAATTCACCCCTCCACTTT
.	17	TRBD2	TRBJ2-2	TRBV9	CASSRTSGGQNTGELFF	TGTGCCAGCAGCCGGACTAGCGGGGGACAAAACACCGGGGAGCTGTTTTTT